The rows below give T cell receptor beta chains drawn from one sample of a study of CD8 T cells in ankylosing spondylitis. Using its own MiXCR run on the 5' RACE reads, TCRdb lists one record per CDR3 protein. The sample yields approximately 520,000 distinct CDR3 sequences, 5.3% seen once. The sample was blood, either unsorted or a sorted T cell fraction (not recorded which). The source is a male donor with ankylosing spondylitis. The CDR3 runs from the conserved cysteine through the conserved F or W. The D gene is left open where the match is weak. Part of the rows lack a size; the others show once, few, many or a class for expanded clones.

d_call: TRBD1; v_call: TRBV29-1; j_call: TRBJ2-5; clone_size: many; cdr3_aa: CSGGQGAETQYF; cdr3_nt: TGCAGCGGGGGACAGGGTGCAGAGACCCAGTACTTC
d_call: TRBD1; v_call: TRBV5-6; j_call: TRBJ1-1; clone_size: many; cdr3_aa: CASSLVNRGDTEAFF; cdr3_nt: TGTGCCAGCAGCTTGGTCAACAGGGGGGACACTGAAGCTTTCTTT
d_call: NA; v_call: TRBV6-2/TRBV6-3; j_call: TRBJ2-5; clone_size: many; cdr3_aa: CASSPETYQETQYF; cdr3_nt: TGTGCCAGCAGTCCTGAGACATACCAAGAGACCCAGTACTTC
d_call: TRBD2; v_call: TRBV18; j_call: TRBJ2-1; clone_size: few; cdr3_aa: CASSPIPPTRAGGRGNEQFF; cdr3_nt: TGTGCCAGCTCACCGATCCCCCCGACTAGAGCGGGGGGCAGGGGCAATGAGCAGTTCTTC
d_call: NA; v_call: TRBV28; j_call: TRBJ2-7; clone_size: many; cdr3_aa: CASSLGRLLEQYF; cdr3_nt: TGTGCCAGCAGTTTAGGCCGCCTGCTGGAGCAGTACTTC
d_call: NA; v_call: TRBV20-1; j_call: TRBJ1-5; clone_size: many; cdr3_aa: CSALEQPNQPQHF; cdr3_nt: TGCAGTGCCCTCGAACAACCGAATCAGCCCCAGCATTTT
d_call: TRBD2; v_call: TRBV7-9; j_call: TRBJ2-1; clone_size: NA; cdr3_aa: CASSLEILANEQFF; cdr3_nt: TGTGCCAGCAGCTTAGAGATACTAGCGAATGAGCAGTTCTTC
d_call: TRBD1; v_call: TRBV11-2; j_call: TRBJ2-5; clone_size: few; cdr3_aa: CASSPRDRGLPPQETQYF; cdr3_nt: TGTGCCAGCAGCCCCCGGGACAGGGGCCTCCCCCCACAAGAGACCCAGTACTTC
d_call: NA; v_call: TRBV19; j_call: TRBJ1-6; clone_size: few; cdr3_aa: CASSSQLESPLHF; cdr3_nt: TGTGCCAGTAGTTCCCAATTAGAGTCACCCCTCCACTTT
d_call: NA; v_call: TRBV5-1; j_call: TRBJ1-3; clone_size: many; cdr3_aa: CASSLMELGGGSGNTIYF; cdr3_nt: TGCGCCAGCAGCTTGATGGAGTTGGGGGGTGGCTCTGGAAACACCATATATTTT
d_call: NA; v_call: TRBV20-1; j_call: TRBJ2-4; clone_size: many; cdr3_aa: CSARVPLDIQYF; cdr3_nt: TGCAGTGCTAGGGTACCGTTAGACATTCAGTACTTC
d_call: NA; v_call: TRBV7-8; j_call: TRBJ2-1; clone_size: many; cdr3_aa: CASSHGRDEQFF; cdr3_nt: TGTGCCAGCAGCCATGGAAGAGATGAGCAGTTCTTC
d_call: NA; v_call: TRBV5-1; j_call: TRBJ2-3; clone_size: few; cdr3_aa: CASSLEQLTDTQYF; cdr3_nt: TGCGCCAGCAGCTTGGAACAGCTCACAGATACGCAGTATTTT
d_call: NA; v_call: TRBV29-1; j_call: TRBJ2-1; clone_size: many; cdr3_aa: CSVDSIYNEQFF; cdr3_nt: TGCAGCGTTGATTCAATCTACAATGAGCAGTTCTTC
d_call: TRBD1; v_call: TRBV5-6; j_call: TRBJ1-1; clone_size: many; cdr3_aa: CASSLETGGYTEAFF; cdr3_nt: TGTGCCAGCAGCTTGGAAACAGGGGGCTATACTGAAGCTTTCTTT
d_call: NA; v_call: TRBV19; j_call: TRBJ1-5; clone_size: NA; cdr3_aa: CASSKSYSQPQHF; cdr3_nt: TGTGCCAGTAGTAAATCGTACTCCCAGCCCCAGCATTTT
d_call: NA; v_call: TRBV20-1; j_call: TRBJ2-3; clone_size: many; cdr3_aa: CSARDGGGHTQYF; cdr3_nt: TGCAGTGCTAGAGATGGCGGTGGGCATACGCAGTATTTT
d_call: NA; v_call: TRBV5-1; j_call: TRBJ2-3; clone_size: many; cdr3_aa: CASSLAAGSDTQYF; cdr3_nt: TGCGCCAGCAGCTTGGCCGCCGGGTCAGATACGCAGTATTTT
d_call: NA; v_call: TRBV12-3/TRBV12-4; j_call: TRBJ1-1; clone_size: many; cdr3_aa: CASSFSGLLNTEAFF; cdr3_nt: TGTGCCAGCAGTTTTTCAGGGCTCCTGAACACTGAAGCTTTCTTT
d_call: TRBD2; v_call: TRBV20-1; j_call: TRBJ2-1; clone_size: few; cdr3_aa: CSAREGGRARNEQFF; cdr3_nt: TGCAGTGCTAGAGAGGGCGGGAGGGCCAGGAATGAGCAGTTCTTC
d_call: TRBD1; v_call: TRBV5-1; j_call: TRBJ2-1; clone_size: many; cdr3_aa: CASRRLWGTDDNEQFF; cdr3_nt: TGCGCCAGCAGGCGATTATGGGGGACAGACGACAATGAGCAGTTCTTC
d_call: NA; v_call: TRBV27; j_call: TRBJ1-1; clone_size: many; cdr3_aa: CASSKSLGGSNTEAFF; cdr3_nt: TGTGCCAGCAGTAAGTCCCTTGGGGGTTCGAACACTGAAGCTTTCTTT